This T cell receptor beta chain originates from a study of yellow fever vaccine responses in identical twins (dated by TCRdb to between 2017 and 2018). For the study in its entirety: The study precisely tracked vaccine-responding T cell clones in identical twins.

As regards this clonotype: Its target antigen remains unknown. Nothing much larger sits one base from this clone, and base qualities are not available.

Library preparation was by RT-PCR. TCRdb names Illumina HiSeq 2500 as the instrument used. The public reads were reprocessed in TCRdb via fastp at Q25 and MiXCR, keeping in-frame beta chains. All rows with the same CDR3 protein become a single entry with the most common DNA and genes. For this sample the table gives tens of thousands of distinct CDR3 sequences, of which 77% were detected only once. 4.5% to 5.5% of the sample goes to the ten largest clones. V was cut back by 1 base and J by 2 bases, leaving a gap of 18 bases between them. From the cysteine up to the phenylalanine, the CDR3 has a length of 17 residues. This entry keeps only the CDR3 DNA: 51 bases, framed from base 1. CDR1 and CDR2, looked up from the germline V gene (reference sequence), are SGHAT and FQDESV. What the work shows at the level of the full study, not this receptor alone: According to the authors, in identical twins the way T cells responded to vaccination appeared partly convergent and partly personalized.

This clonotype was obtained from a woman between 18 and 29 years old who received the yellow fever vaccine. Donor details come from another sample of the same person, matched by shared clones. In this chain, TRBV11-1 is recombined with TRBJ2-7; perhaps TRBD2 is the D gene, with 6 bases matching. This specimen was T cells from blood (PBMCs), unsorted or a sorted subset (not recorded which), taken before or after yellow fever vaccination (not recorded which). The CDR3 in this case is CASSLDGGIVGTYEQYF. The DNA is as follows: TGTGCCAGCAGCTTAGACGGGGGAATCGTAGGTACCTACGAGCAGTACTTC. Outside the CDR3, residues come from the reference TRBV11-1 and TRBJ2-7 proteins, so the full variable domain is: EAEVAQSPRYKITEKSQAVAFWCDPISGHATLYWYRQILGQGPELLVQFQDESVVDDSQLPKDRFSAERLKGVDSTLKIQPAELGDSAMYLCASSLDGGIVGTYEQYFGPGTRLTVT.